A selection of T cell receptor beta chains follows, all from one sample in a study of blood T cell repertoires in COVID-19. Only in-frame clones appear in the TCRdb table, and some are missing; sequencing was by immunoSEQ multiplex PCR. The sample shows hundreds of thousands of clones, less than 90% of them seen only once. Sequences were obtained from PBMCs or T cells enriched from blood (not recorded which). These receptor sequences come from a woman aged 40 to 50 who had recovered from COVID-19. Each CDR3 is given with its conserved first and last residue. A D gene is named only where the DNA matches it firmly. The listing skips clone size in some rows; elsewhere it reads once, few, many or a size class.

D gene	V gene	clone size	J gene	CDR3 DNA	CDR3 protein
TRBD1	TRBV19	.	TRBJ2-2	TGTGCCAGTAGTGGGACAGGGTTTGGGACCGGGGAGCTGTTTTTT	CASSGTGFGTGELFF
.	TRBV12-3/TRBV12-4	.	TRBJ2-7	TGTGCCAGCAGCCCGGGCAGGGCCTACGAGCAGTACTTC	CASSPGRAYEQYF
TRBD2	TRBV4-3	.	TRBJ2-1	TGCGCCAGCAGCCAAGAGGCTAGCGGGAGGCGGGTCTTC	CASSQEASGRRVF
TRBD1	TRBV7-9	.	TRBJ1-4	TGTGCCAGCAGCTTAGGCGGACAGGACGAAAAACTGTTTTTT	CASSLGGQDEKLFF
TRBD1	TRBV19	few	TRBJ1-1	TGTGCCAGTAGTAAGCAGGGGGACACTGAAGCTTTCTTT	CASSKQGDTEAFF
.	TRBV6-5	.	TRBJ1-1	TGTGCCAGCACCAGGGGAGACATGAACACTGAAGCTTTCTTT	CASTRGDMNTEAFF
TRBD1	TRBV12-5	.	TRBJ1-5	TGTGCTAGTGGTTTGGGACAGGGAGATCAGCCCCAGCATTTT	CASGLGQGDQPQHF
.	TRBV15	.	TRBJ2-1	TGTGCCACCAGCAGAGGGACCGGCTCGCGGGCCAATGAGCAGTTCTTC	CATSRGTGSRANEQFF
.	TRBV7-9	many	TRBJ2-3	TGTGCCAGCAGCTTATCTTTGGGGACTAGCACAGATACGCAGTATTTT	CASSLSLGTSTDTQYF
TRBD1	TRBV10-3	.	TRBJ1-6	TGTGCCATCAGGACAGGGGCCGGTTCACCCCTCCACTTT	CAIRTGAGSPLHF
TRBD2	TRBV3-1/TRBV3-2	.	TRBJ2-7	TGTGCCAGCAGCCAAGCCCGGGAGGGGCAGTACTTC	CASSQAREGQYF
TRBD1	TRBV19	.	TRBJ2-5	TGTGCCAGTAGTCCGGGGACAGGGGGAAAGACCCAGTACTTC	CASSPGTGGKTQYF
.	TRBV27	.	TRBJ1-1	TGTGCCAGCAGCCAAAGGGGGGGTTTGAACACTGAAGCTTTCTTT	CASSQRGGLNTEAFF
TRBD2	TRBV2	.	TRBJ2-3	TGTGCCAGCCCCGATTTAGCGGGATATGGAGATACGCAGTATTTT	CASPDLAGYGDTQYF
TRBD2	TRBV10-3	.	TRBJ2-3	TGTGCCATCAGTGAGGGGGGGGGCACAGATACGCAGTATTTT	CAISEGGGTDTQYF
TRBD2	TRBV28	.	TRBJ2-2	TGTGCCAGCACCCCCGGGACTAGAGGATCCGGGGAGCTGTTTTTT	CASTPGTRGSGELFF